This T cell receptor beta chain was observed in a study of cytomegalovirus exposure and HLA in healthy donors. Study overall: There were roughly 110 million unique TCR beta sequences, drawn from about 179 million T cells, in an earlier analysis.

This CDR3 contains 14 residues. V was trimmed by 3 bases and J by 1 base, leaving 7 bases between them. Germline lookup yields CDR1 MDHEN and CDR2 SYDVKM. About this clone itself: The antigen is not known.

Findings and caveats of the study: TCR beta sequences reportedly predicted most subjects' HLA-A and HLA-B alleles accurately.

With 60 Vbeta and 13 Jbeta primers, the PCR was carried out. Clones were read by immunoSEQ multiplex PCR, and TCRdb kept only the in-frame ones, dropping some. This sample has 75,000 to 95,000 clones; 50% to 80% occur once, and the top ten carry 3.9%. Sequenced: PBMCs. The clonotype originates from a man between 25 and 39 years old in good health and CMV-seronegative. This rearrangement joins TRBV28 to TRBJ1-3; TRBD1 is a possible D gene (6 bases). CDR3 region: CASSFRGSGNTIYF. The CDR3 nucleotides are TGTGCCAGCAGTTTCAGGGGTTCTGGAAACACCATATATTTT.